This T cell receptor (beta chain) was identified in a study of OX40 agonist ivuxolimab in advanced cancers. About the study: Patients received ivuxolimab, an intravenous treatment, every 2 weeks at 0.01 to 10 mg/kg. Findings of the study overall: The antigens recognized by the expanded peripheral T cells, that is their antigen specificity, were not determined.

Germline V gene data show CDR1 as KGHSH and CDR2 as LQKENI. The CDR3 covers 14 residues. V was trimmed by 6 bases and J by 1 base, leaving 12 bases between them. Concerning this clone itself: What it binds is unknown.

Assay: immunoSEQ multiplex PCR; the TCRdb copy retains only in-frame clones and omits some. The sample includes about 90,000 clones, approximately 90% of them seen just once. The source of this sequence is an adult with an advanced solid tumor such as melanoma, head and neck, liver or kidney cancer. Sequenced here: CD4+ or CD8+ T cells sorted from blood, sampled in a trial of the OX40 agonist ivuxolimab. The chain has TRBV18 and TRBJ1-1; D gene unclear. CDR3 residues: CASSLGLQNTEAFF. Here the CDR3 DNA reads TGTGCCAGCTCCCTTGGACTGCAGAACACTGAAGCTTTCTTT.